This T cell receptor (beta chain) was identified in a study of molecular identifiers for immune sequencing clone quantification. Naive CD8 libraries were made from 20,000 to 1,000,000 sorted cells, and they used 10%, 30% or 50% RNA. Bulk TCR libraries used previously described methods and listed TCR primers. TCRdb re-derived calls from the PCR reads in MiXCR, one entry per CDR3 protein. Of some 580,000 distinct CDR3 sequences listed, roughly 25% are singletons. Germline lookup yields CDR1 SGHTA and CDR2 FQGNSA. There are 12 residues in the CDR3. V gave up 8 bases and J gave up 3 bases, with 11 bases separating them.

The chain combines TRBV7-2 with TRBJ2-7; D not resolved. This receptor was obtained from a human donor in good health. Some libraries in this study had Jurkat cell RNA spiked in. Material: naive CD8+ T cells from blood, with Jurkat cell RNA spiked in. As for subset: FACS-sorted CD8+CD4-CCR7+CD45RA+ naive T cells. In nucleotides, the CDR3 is TGTGCCAGCGCCACTATTGGCTACGAGCAGTACTTC. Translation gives CASATIGYEQYF.